This T cell receptor beta chain was captured in a study of T cells in Graves' hyperthyroidism and ophthalmopathy. The overall study: Before any treatment, at initial diagnosis, peripheral blood was collected.

Under 3 months was the duration of disease in ophthalmopathy patients, who also had a Clinical Activity Score of at least 3 and a NOSPECS grade of at least 4. The study based diagnoses on clinical symptoms, serum thyroxine and TRAb, thyroid ultrasound and orbital computed tomography. The PBMCs studied were ones that came from 8 to 10 ml fresh peripheral blood. V lost 3 bases and J lost 6, with 15 bases in between. There are 15 residues in the CDR3. Germline V CDR1 and CDR2: MDHEN, SYDVKM. This clonotype appeared many times. The source material, RNA transcripts, was used to amplify TCR beta CDR3 regions. In the first-round RT-PCR of the TCR CDR3, the HTBI primer set was used. Each CDR3 protein gets one entry after TCRdb re-called the multiplex PCR reads with MiXCR. Of 400,000 to 600,000 distinct CDR3 sequences listed, about 16% are singletons.

This clonotype was sampled from a woman in her 30s with Graves' ophthalmopathy. This chain connects TRBV28 to TRBJ1-5; no firm D call. What was sequenced was blood. CDR3 sequence reads: CASSFRVGYGQPQHF. The CDR3 nucleotides are TGTGCCAGCAGTTTTAGGGTGGGGTATGGTCAGCCCCAGCATTTT.